Listed below are T cell receptor beta chains from one sample, sequenced in a study of cytomegalovirus exposure and HLA in healthy donors. Profiled with immunoSEQ multiplex PCR; TCRdb holds only in-frame clones, not every one. In all, the sample yields roughly 120,000 clones. Sequenced sample: PBMCs. The receptors were gathered from a man aged 35-49 years in good health and CMV-seronegative. Each CDR3 is given with its conserved first and last residue. D genes are given only for firm matches.

d_call: NA; v_call: TRBV7-8; j_call: TRBJ1-3; cdr3_nt: TGTGCCAGCAGCTATTACAGAGACTCTGGAAACACCATATATTTT; cdr3_aa: CASSYYRDSGNTIYF
d_call: NA; v_call: TRBV6-4; j_call: TRBJ2-7; cdr3_nt: TGTGCCAGCAGGCCGGAAACTAGCTCCTACGAGCAGTACTTC; cdr3_aa: CASRPETSSYEQYF
d_call: NA; v_call: TRBV7-9; j_call: TRBJ1-2; cdr3_nt: TGTGCCAGCAGCTTTGGGCAGGATGGCTACACCTTC; cdr3_aa: CASSFGQDGYTF
d_call: TRBD2; v_call: TRBV30; j_call: TRBJ2-1; cdr3_nt: TGTGCCTGGAGTCTCATCACTAGCGGGACCTCCGAGCAGTTCTTC; cdr3_aa: CAWSLITSGTSEQFF
d_call: NA; v_call: TRBV2; j_call: TRBJ2-1; cdr3_nt: TGTGCCAGCAGTGGAGTTAATGAGCAGTTCTTC; cdr3_aa: CASSGVNEQFF
d_call: TRBD2; v_call: TRBV11-3; j_call: TRBJ2-5; cdr3_nt: TGTGCCAGCAGCTCGCGACTAGCGAGTCAAGAGACCCAGTACTTC; cdr3_aa: CASSSRLASQETQYF
d_call: NA; v_call: TRBV11-3; j_call: TRBJ2-7; cdr3_nt: TGTGCCAGCAGCTTAGGTGCCCTAGTTAGCTACGAGCAGTACTTC; cdr3_aa: CASSLGALVSYEQYF
d_call: NA; v_call: TRBV7-9; j_call: TRBJ1-3; cdr3_nt: TGTGCCAGCAGCCCCCGGGCGTTAGGGGCGGGAAACACCATATATTTT; cdr3_aa: CASSPRALGAGNTIYF
d_call: TRBD1; v_call: TRBV5-6; j_call: TRBJ2-7; cdr3_nt: TGTGCCAGCAGTCTGGCGGACAGGTACTACGAGCAGTACTTC; cdr3_aa: CASSLADRYYEQYF
d_call: TRBD1; v_call: TRBV6-1; j_call: TRBJ2-1; cdr3_nt: TGTGCCAGCAGGGGACAGGGGGTTAGCAATGAGCAGTTCTTC; cdr3_aa: CASRGQGVSNEQFF
d_call: NA; v_call: TRBV6-5; j_call: TRBJ1-5; cdr3_nt: TGTGCCAGCCGACAGGTCCCCTATAGCAATCAGCCCCAGCATTTT; cdr3_aa: CASRQVPYSNQPQHF
d_call: NA; v_call: TRBV5-6; j_call: TRBJ2-1; cdr3_nt: TGTGCCAGCAGCGAGGGACTCAGCTCCTACAATGAGCAGCTCTTC; cdr3_aa: CASSEGLSSYNEQLF
d_call: NA; v_call: TRBV10-1; j_call: TRBJ2-7; cdr3_nt: TGCGCCAGCAGTGAGTCGAGGACTCTCCCCGGCGAGCAGTACTTC; cdr3_aa: CASSESRTLPGEQYF
d_call: TRBD1; v_call: TRBV6-1; j_call: TRBJ1-1; cdr3_nt: TGTGCCAGCCGACCTTTGCAGGGGGCCACTGAAGCTTTCTTT; cdr3_aa: CASRPLQGATEAFF
d_call: NA; v_call: TRBV5-6; j_call: TRBJ1-5; cdr3_nt: TGTGCCAGCAGCTACTATAGCAATCAGCCCCAGCATTTT; cdr3_aa: CASSYYSNQPQHF
d_call: TRBD2; v_call: TRBV5-6; j_call: TRBJ2-7; cdr3_nt: TGTGCCAGCAGCACCAGGACTAGCGGGTCCCAGGCCGAGCAGTACTTC; cdr3_aa: CASSTRTSGSQAEQYF
d_call: NA; v_call: TRBV20-1; j_call: TRBJ2-1; cdr3_nt: TGCAGTGCCCAGGACTACAATGAGCAGTTCTTC; cdr3_aa: CSAQDYNEQFF
d_call: TRBD1; v_call: TRBV6-6; j_call: TRBJ1-3; cdr3_nt: TGTGCCAGCAGGAGCCAGGGGGGCTCTGGAAACACCATATATTTT; cdr3_aa: CASRSQGGSGNTIYF
d_call: NA; v_call: TRBV4-1; j_call: TRBJ2-7; cdr3_nt: TGCGCCAGCAGTCCGGGGTGGACGAGTAACTACGAGCAGTACTTC; cdr3_aa: CASSPGWTSNYEQYF
d_call: NA; v_call: TRBV19; j_call: TRBJ1-1; cdr3_nt: TGTGCCAGTAGTATTCTTCGTAAAGGAGCTGAAGCTTTCTTT; cdr3_aa: CASSILRKGAEAFF
d_call: TRBD2; v_call: TRBV15; j_call: TRBJ2-7; cdr3_nt: TGTGCCACCAGCAATCATGTGAGGACTGGGGGGGACGAGCAGTACTTC; cdr3_aa: CATSNHVRTGGDEQYF
d_call: NA; v_call: TRBV5-6; j_call: TRBJ1-3; cdr3_nt: TGTGCCAGCAGCTTGATCGGGAACACCATATATTTT; cdr3_aa: CASSLIGNTIYF
d_call: NA; v_call: TRBV5-6; j_call: TRBJ1-5; cdr3_nt: TGTGCCAGCAGCCCCTGGGGCGGACAGCCCCAGCATTTT; cdr3_aa: CASSPWGGQPQHF
d_call: TRBD2; v_call: TRBV4-2; j_call: TRBJ2-7; cdr3_nt: TGTGCCAGCAGCCAAGATGGCGCGGGAGGCCCCCTCTTAAACTTC; cdr3_aa: CASSQDGAGGPLLNF
d_call: TRBD2; v_call: TRBV10-3; j_call: TRBJ2-5; cdr3_nt: TGTGCCACCCAGCTAGCGGGAGGCCAAGAGACCCAGTACTTC; cdr3_aa: CATQLAGGQETQYF
d_call: NA; v_call: TRBV5-6; j_call: TRBJ1-1; cdr3_nt: TGTGCCAGCAGCTTGGACAGGGTAGTTTACACTGAAGCTTTCTTT; cdr3_aa: CASSLDRVVYTEAFF
d_call: TRBD2; v_call: TRBV18; j_call: TRBJ2-7; cdr3_nt: TGTGCCAGCTCACCACAGCGGGGAACCTACGAGCAGTACTTC; cdr3_aa: CASSPQRGTYEQYF
d_call: NA; v_call: TRBV7-9; j_call: TRBJ1-1; cdr3_nt: TGTGCCAGCAGCCCGTGGCGGGACACTGAAGCTTTCTTT; cdr3_aa: CASSPWRDTEAFF
d_call: NA; v_call: TRBV5-4; j_call: TRBJ2-3; cdr3_nt: TGTGCCACGCGTATTCGGAGCGCCACCCAGGGTACGCAGTATTTT; cdr3_aa: CATRIRSATQGTQYF
d_call: NA; v_call: TRBV5-1; j_call: TRBJ1-1; cdr3_nt: TGCGCCAGCAGCTTGGGTGTGCAGAAGAACACTGAAGCTTTCTTT; cdr3_aa: CASSLGVQKNTEAFF
d_call: TRBD2; v_call: TRBV7-2; j_call: TRBJ2-5; cdr3_nt: TGTGCCAGCAGCGCTCACCTAGCGGCCCAAGAGACCCAGTACTTC; cdr3_aa: CASSAHLAAQETQYF
d_call: TRBD2; v_call: TRBV28; j_call: TRBJ2-1; cdr3_nt: TGTGCCAGCAGCCTAGCGGGAGGGCCAGGCTTTGAGCAGTTCTTC; cdr3_aa: CASSLAGGPGFEQFF
d_call: NA; v_call: TRBV6-5; j_call: TRBJ1-1; cdr3_nt: TGTGCCAGCAGTTCCGGTGGTGCGGGTGGCACTGAAGCTTTCTTT; cdr3_aa: CASSSGGAGGTEAFF
d_call: NA; v_call: TRBV7-3; j_call: TRBJ1-1; cdr3_nt: TGTGCCAGCAGCTTAAGCGGAGGGGACACTGAAGCTTTCTTT; cdr3_aa: CASSLSGGDTEAFF
d_call: TRBD1; v_call: TRBV6-1; j_call: TRBJ2-7; cdr3_nt: TGTGCCAGCACCTCCGGGACAGGGGTCCACGAGCAGTACTTC; cdr3_aa: CASTSGTGVHEQYF
d_call: TRBD1; v_call: TRBV2; j_call: TRBJ1-5; cdr3_nt: TGTGCCAGCAGGGGACAGTTTAGCAATCAGCCCCAGCATTTT; cdr3_aa: CASRGQFSNQPQHF
d_call: NA; v_call: TRBV2; j_call: TRBJ1-2; cdr3_nt: TGTGCCAGCAGTGAAAACAGGCTCACTTACTATGGCTACACCTTC; cdr3_aa: CASSENRLTYYGYTF